The 10 T cell receptor beta chains below were found in one sample sequenced in a study of T cell responses to AZD1222 COVID-19 vaccine (dated by TCRdb to the early 2020s). The library was made by the immunoSEQ multiplex PCR assay. This immuneACCESS table, as held by TCRdb, lists in-frame sequences with V and J called but not all clones. Of the missing ones, under half trace to an unresolved V gene in checked studies; the others have no known cause. In this sample the table shows about 140,000 clones, roughly 88% of which occur a single time. Approximately 5.9% of the sample goes to the ten largest clones. The time point label corresponds to: about 28 days (+/-7) after the second vaccine dose. The material sequenced was peripheral blood, taken 28 days after the second AZD1222 dose. These receptors came from an adult who received the AZD1222 COVID-19 vaccine.

The chain recombines TRBV5-1 with TRBJ2-1, with 12 bases identical to TRBD2. Germline V lookup: CDR1 SGHRS, CDR2 YFSETQ. Trimming took 0 bases from V and 8 from J; bases not matched to a gene: 3. The CDR3 consists of 15 residues. The CDR3 sequence: CASSLAASGRDEQFF. CDR3 DNA sequence: TGCGCCAGCAGCTTGGCGGCTAGCGGGAGGGATGAGCAGTTCTTC.

The rearrangement uses TRBV20-1 and TRBJ1-4; weak D call: TRBD1 (6 bases). The CDR3 is 16 residues long. V lost 3 bases, J lost 3 bases, and 17 bases lay in between. Germline-derived CDR1 and CDR2 are DFQATT and SNEGSKA (reference sequence). The chain's CDR3 is CSASRQVGGSNEKLFF. The CDR3 nucleotides read TGCAGTGCTAGTCGACAGGTGGGGGGCTCTAATGAAAAACTGTTTTTT.

Comments on this clone: Other DNA variants within this sample encode the same CDR3. This rearrangement joins TRBV29-1 to TRBJ1-2; tentatively, D is TRBD1 (5 bases). Trimming stripped 7 bases from V and 5 bases from J, with 17 bases between. The CDR3 contains 13 residues. Germline values: CDR1 SQVTM, CDR2 ANQGSEA. This chain's CDR3 is CSALTGGSYGYTF. In nucleotides, the CDR3 is TGCAGCGCCCTGACCGGGGGGTCTTATGGCTACACCTTC.

This chain uses TRBV10-3 with TRBJ2-7; perhaps TRBD2 as D (6 bases). Germline CDR1 reads ENHRY; CDR2 reads SYGVKD. Trimming removed 4 bases from V and 3 bases from J, with 7 bases in between. This CDR3 has 12 residues. For the CDR3, the DNA is TGTGCCATCAGTGTGGGGGGCTACGAGCAGTACTTC. It specifies CAISVGGYEQYF.

The genes are TRBV30 and TRBJ2-7, with 7 bases matching TRBD1. Germline assignment: CDR1 GTSNPN and CDR2 SVGIG (reference sequence). V was pared by 2 bases and J by 9 bases, with 10 bases of the junction left unmatched. The CDR3 runs 13 residues. CDR3 in amino acids: CAWSSDRLTPQYF. CDR3 bases: TGTGCCTGGAGTTCGGACAGGTTGACTCCGCAGTACTTC.

This rearrangement joins TRBV18 to TRBJ1-3; no definite D call. Trimming pared 6 bases from V and 8 bases from J, leaving 23 bases between. The germline V gene has CDR1 KGHSH and CDR2 LQKENI. The CDR3 is 16 residues long. CDR3 sequence: CASSNTPVTSGDTIYF. DNA for the CDR3: TGTGCCAGCTCCAATACCCCGGTGACCTCGGGAGACACCATATATTTT.

V usage is TRBV19 and J usage is TRBJ2-7; D is possibly TRBD1 (5 bases). CDR3 length: 13 residues. The V end was cut by 3 bases, the J end by 6 bases, with 12 bases between. Germline V gene lookup returns CDR1 LNHDA and CDR2 SQIVND (reference sequence). The CDR3 sequence: CASSIGALGEQYF. The CDR3 coding sequence is TGTGCCAGTAGTATTGGGGCCCTGGGCGAGCAGTACTTC.

The chain is built from TRBV18 and TRBJ2-2; TRBD2 is a possible D gene (7 bases). The CDR3 sequence is 16 residues long. V shed 0 bases and J shed 4 bases, with 12 bases lying between them. Looked up from germline, CDR1 is KGHSH and CDR2 is LQKENI. This chain's CDR3 is CASSPPSGGPTGELFF. In DNA form, the CDR3 reads TGTGCCAGCTCACCACCGTCGGGGGGCCCCACCGGGGAGCTGTTTTTT.

This chain uses TRBV20-1 with TRBJ1-2, with 7 bases aligning to TRBD1. V trimming: 2 bases; J trimming: 7 bases; junction bases outside the gene matches: 1. The germline gives CDR1 DFQATT, CDR2 SNEGSKA (reference sequence). This CDR3 is built from 11 residues. In nucleotides, the CDR3 is TGCAGTGCTAGAAACAGGGGTGGCTACACCTTC. It is translated as CSARNRGGYTF.

The chain couples TRBV6-2 or TRBV6-3 to TRBJ1-5; unclear D gene. Trimming stripped 2 bases from V and 6 bases from J, with 8 bases between. The germline gives CDR1 MNHEY, CDR2 SVGEGT. This CDR3 has 13 amino acids. CDR3 bases: TGTGCCAGCAGTTACGACGGTCCTCAGCCCCAGCATTTT. This codes for CASSYDGPQPQHF.